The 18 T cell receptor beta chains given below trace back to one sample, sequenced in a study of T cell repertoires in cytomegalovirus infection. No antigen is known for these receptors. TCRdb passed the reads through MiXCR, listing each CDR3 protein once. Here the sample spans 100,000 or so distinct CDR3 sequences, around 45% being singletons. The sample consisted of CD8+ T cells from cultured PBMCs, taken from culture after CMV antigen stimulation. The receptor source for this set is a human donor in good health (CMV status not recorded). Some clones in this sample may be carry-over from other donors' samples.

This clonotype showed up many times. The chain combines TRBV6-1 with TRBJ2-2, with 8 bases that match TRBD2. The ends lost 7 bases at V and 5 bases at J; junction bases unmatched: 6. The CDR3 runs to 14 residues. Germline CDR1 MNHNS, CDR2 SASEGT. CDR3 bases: TGTGCCAGCACTGCACTAGCGGATACCGGGGAGCTGTTTTTT. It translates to CASTALADTGELFF.

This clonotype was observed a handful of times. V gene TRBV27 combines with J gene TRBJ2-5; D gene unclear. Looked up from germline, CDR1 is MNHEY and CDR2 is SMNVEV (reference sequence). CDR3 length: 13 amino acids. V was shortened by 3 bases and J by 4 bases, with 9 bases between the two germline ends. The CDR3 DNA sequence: TGTGCCAGCAGTTTCGGGTTAGGAGAGACCCAGTACTTC. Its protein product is CASSFGLGETQYF.

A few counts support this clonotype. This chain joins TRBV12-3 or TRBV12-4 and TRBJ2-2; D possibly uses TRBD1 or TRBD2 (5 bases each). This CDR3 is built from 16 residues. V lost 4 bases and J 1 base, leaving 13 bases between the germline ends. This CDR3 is CASSSRGVGNTGELFF. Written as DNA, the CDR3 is TGTGCCAGCAGTTCCCGAGGGGTAGGGAACACCGGGGAGCTGTTTTTT.

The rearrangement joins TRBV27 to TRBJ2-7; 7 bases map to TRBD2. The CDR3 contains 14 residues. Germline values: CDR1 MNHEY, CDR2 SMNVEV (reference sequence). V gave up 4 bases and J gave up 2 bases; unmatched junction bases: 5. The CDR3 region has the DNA TGTGCCAGCAGTTCGCGGGGGACCACCTACGAGCAGTACTTC. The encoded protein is CASSSRGTTYEQYF.

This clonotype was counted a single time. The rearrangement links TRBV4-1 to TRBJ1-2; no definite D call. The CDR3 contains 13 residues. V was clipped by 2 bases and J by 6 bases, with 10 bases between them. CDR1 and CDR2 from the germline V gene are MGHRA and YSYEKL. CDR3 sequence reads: CASSQSGTHGYTF. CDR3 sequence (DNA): TGCGCCAGCAGCCAATCGGGAACGCATGGCTACACCTTC.

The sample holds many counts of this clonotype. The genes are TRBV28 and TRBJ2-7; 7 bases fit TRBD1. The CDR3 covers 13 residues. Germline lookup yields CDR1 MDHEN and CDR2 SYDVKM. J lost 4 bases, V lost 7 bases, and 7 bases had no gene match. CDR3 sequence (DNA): TGTGCCAGCACCCTAGGGGGCAGTTACGAGCAGTACTTC. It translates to CASTLGGSYEQYF.

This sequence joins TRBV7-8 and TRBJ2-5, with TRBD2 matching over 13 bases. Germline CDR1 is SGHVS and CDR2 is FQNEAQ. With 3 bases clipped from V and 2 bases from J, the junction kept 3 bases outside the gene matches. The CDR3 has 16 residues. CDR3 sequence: CASSFGTSGDQETQYF. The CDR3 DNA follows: TGTGCCAGCAGCTTTGGGACTAGCGGGGATCAAGAGACCCAGTACTTC.

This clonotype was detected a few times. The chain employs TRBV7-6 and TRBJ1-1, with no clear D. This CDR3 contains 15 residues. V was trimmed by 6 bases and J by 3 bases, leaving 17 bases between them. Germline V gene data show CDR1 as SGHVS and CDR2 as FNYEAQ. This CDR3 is CASSPGVETDTEAFF. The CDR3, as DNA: TGTGCCAGCAGTCCTGGGGTTGAGACGGACACTGAAGCTTTCTTT.

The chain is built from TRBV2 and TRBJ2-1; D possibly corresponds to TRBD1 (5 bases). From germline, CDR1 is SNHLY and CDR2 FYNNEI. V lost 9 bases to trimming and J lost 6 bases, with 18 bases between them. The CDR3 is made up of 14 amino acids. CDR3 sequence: CARRRGDSANEQFF. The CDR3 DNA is TGTGCCAGGCGGAGAGGTGACAGCGCCAATGAGCAGTTCTTC. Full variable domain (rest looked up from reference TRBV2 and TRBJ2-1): EPEVTQTPSHQVTQMGQEVILRCVPISNHLYFYWYRQILGQKVEFLVSFYNNEISEKSEIFDDQFSVERPDGSNFTLKIRSTKLEDSAMYFCARRRGDSANEQFFGPGTRLTVL.

As DNA, the CDR3 is TGTGCCAGCAGTCATGCGACTAGCGGGGGTATGACAGATACGCAGTATTTT. Encoded protein: CASSHATSGGMTDTQYF. The chain has TRBV2 and TRBJ2-3, with TRBD2 matching 12 bases. The CDR3 sequence is 17 residues long. Trimming cost V 5 bases and J 3 bases; bases outside gene matches: 9. Germline V gives CDR1 SNHLY, CDR2 FYNNEI.

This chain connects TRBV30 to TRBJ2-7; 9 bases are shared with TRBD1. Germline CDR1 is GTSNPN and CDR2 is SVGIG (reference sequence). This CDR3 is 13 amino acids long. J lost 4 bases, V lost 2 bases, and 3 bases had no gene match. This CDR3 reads CAWSPGQGYEQYF. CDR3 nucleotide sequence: TGTGCCTGGAGTCCGGGACAGGGTTACGAGCAGTACTTC.

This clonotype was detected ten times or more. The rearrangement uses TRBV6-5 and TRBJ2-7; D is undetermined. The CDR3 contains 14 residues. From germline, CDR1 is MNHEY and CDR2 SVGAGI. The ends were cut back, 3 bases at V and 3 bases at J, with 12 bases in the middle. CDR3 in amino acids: CASSYRSQLYEQYF. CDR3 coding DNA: TGTGCCAGCAGTTATCGATCCCAGCTCTACGAGCAGTACTTC.

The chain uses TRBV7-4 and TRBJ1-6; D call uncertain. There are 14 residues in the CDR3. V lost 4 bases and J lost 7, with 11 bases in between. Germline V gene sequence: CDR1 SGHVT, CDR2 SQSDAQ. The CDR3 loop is CASSSPLGNSPLHF. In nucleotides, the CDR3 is TGTGCCAGCAGCTCACCACTGGGCAATTCACCCCTCCACTTT.

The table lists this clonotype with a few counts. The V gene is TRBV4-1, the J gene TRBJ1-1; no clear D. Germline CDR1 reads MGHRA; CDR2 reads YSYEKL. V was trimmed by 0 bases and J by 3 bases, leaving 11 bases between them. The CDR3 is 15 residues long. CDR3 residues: CASSQEPGRDTEAFF. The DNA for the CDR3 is TGCGCCAGCAGCCAAGAGCCCGGACGGGACACTGAAGCTTTCTTT.

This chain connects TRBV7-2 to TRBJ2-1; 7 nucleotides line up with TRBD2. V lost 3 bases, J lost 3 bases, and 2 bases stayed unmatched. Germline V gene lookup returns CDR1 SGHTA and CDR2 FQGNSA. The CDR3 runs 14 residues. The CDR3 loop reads CASSLSGDYNEQFF. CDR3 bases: TGTGCCAGCAGCTTGAGCGGGGACTACAATGAGCAGTTCTTC.

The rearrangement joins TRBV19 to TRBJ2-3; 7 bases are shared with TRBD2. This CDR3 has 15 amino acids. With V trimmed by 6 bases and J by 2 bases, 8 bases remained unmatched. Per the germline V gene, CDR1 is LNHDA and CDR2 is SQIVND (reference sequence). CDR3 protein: CASSPPAGPTDTQYF. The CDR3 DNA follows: TGTGCCAGTAGCCCCCCAGCGGGGCCCACAGATACGCAGTATTTT.

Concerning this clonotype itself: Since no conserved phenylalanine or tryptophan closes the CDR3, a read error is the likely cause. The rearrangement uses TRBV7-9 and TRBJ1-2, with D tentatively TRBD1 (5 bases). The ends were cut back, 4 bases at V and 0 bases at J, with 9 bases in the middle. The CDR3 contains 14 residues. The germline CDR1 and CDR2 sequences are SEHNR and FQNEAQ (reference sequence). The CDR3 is CASSSSGANYGYTL. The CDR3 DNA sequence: TGTGCCAGCAGCTCCTCGGGGGCTAACTATGGCTACACCCTC.

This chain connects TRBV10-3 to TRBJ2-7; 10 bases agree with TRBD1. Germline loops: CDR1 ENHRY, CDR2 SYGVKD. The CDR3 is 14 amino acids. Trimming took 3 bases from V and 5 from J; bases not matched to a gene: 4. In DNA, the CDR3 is TGTGCCATCAGTGAAGGGACAGGGGTAGACGAGCAGTACTTC. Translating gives CAISEGTGVDEQYF.